Listed below are T cell receptor beta chains from one sample, sequenced in a study of cytomegalovirus exposure and HLA in healthy donors. Clones were sequenced by immunoSEQ multiplex PCR, and TCRdb holds only the in-frame ones, with some missing. This table holds around 170,000 clones, over 60% found once. The sample taken for sequencing was PBMCs. These receptors were obtained from a girl between 5 and 17 years old in good health and CMV-seronegative. Both conserved end residues are part of each CDR3. Fields, in order: J gene, V gene, clone size, D gene, CDR3 protein, CDR3 DNA. The D gene is left open where the match is weak. Only some rows state a clone size, as once, few, many or a class for expanded clones.

TRBJ1-2 TRBV5-1 . . CASSPYSYGYTF TGCGCCAGCAGCCCGTACTCTTATGGCTACACCTTC
TRBJ2-7 TRBV19 . . CASSPTRGPYEQYF TGTGCCAGTAGCCCCACCAGGGGACCCTACGAGCAGTACTTC
TRBJ2-2 TRBV5-4 . TRBD1 CASSLGTGGRGELFF TGTGCCAGCAGCTTGGGAACAGGGGGGCGCGGGGAGCTGTTTTTT
TRBJ1-1 TRBV14 . . CASSQERGNRADSPVQAFF TGTGCCAGCAGCCAAGAAAGGGGGAACAGGGCGGATTCACCCGTTCAAGCTTTCTTT
TRBJ1-5 TRBV6-1 few TRBD1 CASRETGGNQPQHF TGTGCCAGCAGGGAAACAGGGGGGAATCAGCCCCAGCATTTT
TRBJ2-5 TRBV7-9 . TRBD2 CASSRAGGVETQYF TGTGCCAGCAGTCGAGCGGGGGGTGTGGAGACCCAGTACTTC
TRBJ2-6 TRBV10-1 . . CASPQGTATPGANVLTF TGCGCCAGCCCCCAGGGCACGGCCACCCCTGGGGCCAACGTCCTGACTTTC
TRBJ2-1 TRBV5-4 . TRBD2 CASSLALAEVNEQFF TGTGCCAGCAGCTTGGCCCTAGCGGAAGTGAACGAGCAGTTCTTC
TRBJ2-3 TRBV6-1 few TRBD1 CASDRGLDTQYF TGTGCCAGCGACAGGGGGCTTGATACGCAGTATTTT
TRBJ1-2 TRBV18 . TRBD1 CASSPRTGGTNYGYTF TGTGCCAGCTCCCCGAGGACAGGGGGTACTAACTATGGCTACACCTTC
TRBJ1-2 TRBV5-1 few . CASSLASEGGGYTF TGCGCCAGCAGCTTGGCCTCGGAGGGCGGTGGCTACACCTTC
TRBJ1-5 TRBV7-8 . . CASSLVRLPRANQPQHF TGTGCCAGCAGCTTGGTTCGTCTGCCCAGGGCGAATCAGCCCCAGCATTTT
TRBJ2-5 TRBV4-1 few . CASSQDSGFEYETQYF TGCGCCAGCAGCCAAGACAGTGGCTTTGAATACGAGACCCAGTACTTC
TRBJ2-7 TRBV30 few . CAWSGTNYEQYF TGTGCCTGGTCCGGGACAAATTACGAGCAGTACTTC
TRBJ2-7 TRBV5-1 . . CASGRYEYEQYF TGCGCCAGCGGGCGATACGAGTACGAGCAGTACTTC
TRBJ2-5 TRBV29-1 . TRBD1 CSVGGQGATRYGQYF TGCAGCGTTGGGGGACAGGGGGCGACCAGGTACGGGCAGTACTTC
TRBJ2-1 TRBV7-4 . TRBD2 CASSRPGGVAGYNEQFF TGTGCCAGCAGCCGCCCCGGGGGGGTAGCGGGCTACAATGAGCAGTTCTTC
TRBJ1-2 TRBV6-6 . . CASSYSSTNYGYTF TGTGCCAGCAGTTACTCGAGTACCAACTATGGCTACACCTTC
TRBJ1-5 TRBV5-1 once . CASSLGHPNQPQHF TGCGCCAGCAGCCTCGGACACCCTAATCAGCCCCAGCATTTT
TRBJ2-1 TRBV9 . . CASSAVEIQYNEQFF TGTGCCAGCAGCGCCGTGGAGATCCAATACAATGAGCAGTTCTTC
TRBJ2-7 TRBV4-1 . TRBD2 CASSQEGGLAHSYEQYF TGCGCCAGCAGCCAAGAAGGGGGACTAGCGCATTCCTACGAGCAGTACTTC
TRBJ2-3 TRBV18 . . CASSPSSRPHTQYF TGTGCCAGCTCACCCTCCTCGAGGCCTCATACGCAGTATTTT
TRBJ1-5 TRBV25-1 . . CASSDHGGSQPQHF TGTGCCAGCAGTGATCACGGAGGGAGTCAGCCCCAGCATTTT
TRBJ2-6 TRBV7-2 . . CASSLEGIGANVLTF TGTGCCAGCAGCCTAGAGGGGATTGGGGCCAACGTCCTGACTTTC
TRBJ2-3 TRBV5-4 . . CASSSDLGRADTQYF TGTGCCAGCAGCTCCGACCTAGGGAGAGCAGATACGCAGTATTTT
TRBJ2-7 TRBV5-8 once TRBD1 CASSLAGMGQGDFEQYF TGTGCCAGCAGCTTGGCCGGTATGGGACAGGGGGATTTCGAGCAGTACTTC
TRBJ1-3 TRBV7-9 . TRBD1 CASSSGTGNFKTGNTIYF TGTGCCAGCAGCTCCGGGACAGGGAACTTTAAGACTGGAAACACCATATATTTT
TRBJ1-1 TRBV19 . TRBD1 CASSIQGAAEAFF TGTGCCAGTAGTATACAGGGGGCAGCTGAAGCTTTCTTT
TRBJ2-6 TRBV5-1 few TRBD2 CASSLEGLASGPGANVLTF TGCGCCAGCAGCTTGGAAGGACTAGCCTCGGGCCCTGGGGCCAACGTCCTGACTTTC
TRBJ1-4 TRBV7-9 few . CASSTLGGLGTNEKLFF TGTGCCAGCAGCACCCTGGGGGGACTGGGAACTAATGAAAAACTGTTTTTT
TRBJ1-4 TRBV19 few . CASRGDGFNEKLFF TGTGCCAGTCGGGGGGACGGTTTTAATGAAAAACTGTTTTTT
TRBJ2-2 TRBV5-4 . TRBD2 CASSLSSGGGTGELFF TGTGCCAGCAGCTTGAGCAGCGGGGGCGGCACCGGGGAGCTGTTTTTT
TRBJ2-1 TRBV30 . TRBD1 CAWSPGQGAGFF TGTGCCTGGAGTCCGGGACAGGGAGCGGGGTTCTTC
TRBJ2-7 TRBV10-1 . . CASSPSVVDEQYF TGCGCCAGCAGTCCTAGCGTAGTAGACGAGCAGTACTTC
TRBJ2-7 TRBV30 . . CAWAFGTQLYEQYF TGTGCCTGGGCCTTCGGGACACAACTCTACGAGCAGTACTTC
TRBJ2-3 TRBV5-1 . . CASSLDSPPLDTQYF TGCGCCAGCAGCCTGGACAGCCCACCCTTGGATACGCAGTATTTT
TRBJ1-6 TRBV6-6 . . CASTINTIDSPLHF TGTGCCAGCACCATCAATACGATAGATTCACCCCTCCACTTT
TRBJ2-2 TRBV7-3 . . CASSPSEGRGTGELFF TGTGCCAGCAGCCCCTCCGAGGGTAGGGGGACCGGGGAGCTGTTTTTT
TRBJ1-1 TRBV4-1 . . CASSQLGLTGSNTEAFF TGCGCCAGCAGCCAGCTGGGATTAACAGGGAGCAACACTGAAGCTTTCTTT
TRBJ2-7 TRBV6-1 . . CASSESGSYEQYF TGTGCCAGCAGTGAATCAGGCTCCTACGAGCAGTACTTC
TRBJ2-7 TRBV7-9 . TRBD1 CASTGTGSYEQYF TGTGCCAGCACAGGGACAGGCAGCTACGAGCAGTACTTC
TRBJ2-7 TRBV5-1 . TRBD2 CASSPTTGGGYEQYF TGCGCCAGCAGCCCCACGACGGGCGGGGGTTACGAGCAGTACTTC
TRBJ1-1 TRBV7-6 . TRBD1 CASSLGGQGALDTEAFF TGTGCCAGCAGCTTAGGGGGTCAGGGGGCTTTGGACACTGAAGCTTTCTTT
TRBJ1-1 TRBV15 . . CATSRWRTEAFF TGTGCCACCAGCAGATGGAGAACTGAAGCTTTCTTT
TRBJ1-1 TRBV6-1 few . CAGRPTGLNTEAFF TGTGCCGGACGCCCGACGGGATTGAACACTGAAGCTTTCTTT
TRBJ2-7 TRBV5-1 few . CASSTDREQYF TGCGCCAGCAGCACAGACAGGGAGCAGTACTTC
TRBJ2-2 TRBV15 few . CATSRGTGVGELFF TGTGCCACCAGCAGGGGAACGGGGGTCGGGGAGCTGTTTTTT
TRBJ1-5 TRBV2 . . CASSEVSRIQPQHF TGTGCCAGCAGTGAAGTTTCGAGGATTCAGCCCCAGCATTTT
TRBJ2-1 TRBV6-6 . TRBD1 CASGRGTEPTNEQFF TGTGCCAGCGGTCGAGGGACAGAGCCTACGAATGAGCAGTTCTTC
TRBJ1-1 TRBV28 . . CASSPLDLTNTEAFF TGTGCCAGCAGCCCATTGGACTTAACGAACACTGAAGCTTTCTTT
TRBJ1-2 TRBV12-5 . . CASGPPDTSRGYTF TGTGCTAGTGGTCCCCCCGACACGTCCCGAGGCTACACCTTC
TRBJ2-7 TRBV4-1 once . CASSPMQVAYYEQYF TGCGCCAGCAGCCCCATGCAGGTGGCGTACTACGAGCAGTACTTC
TRBJ1-5 TRBV5-1 few . CASSLGGRDNQPQHF TGCGCCAGCAGCTTGGGTGGCAGGGACAATCAGCCCCAGCATTTT
TRBJ2-5 TRBV7-8 . TRBD2 CASSLLAGGGETQYF TGTGCCAGCAGCTTACTAGCGGGGGGTGGTGAGACCCAGTACTTC
TRBJ2-3 TRBV28 once TRBD1 CASSFDRGFTDTQYF TGTGCCAGCAGCTTCGACAGGGGGTTCACAGATACGCAGTATTTT
TRBJ2-1 TRBV11-2 . TRBD1 CASSTLRDRGYNEQFF TGTGCCAGCAGCACCCTTAGGGACAGGGGTTACAATGAGCAGTTCTTC
TRBJ1-5 TRBV28 . . CASRTQGNQPQHF TGTGCCAGCAGAACACAGGGCAATCAGCCCCAGCATTTT
TRBJ1-4 TRBV7-2 few . CARSKRVTNEKLFF TGTGCCAGAAGCAAGAGGGTGACTAATGAAAAACTGTTTTTT
TRBJ2-5 TRBV5-4 . . CASSPPKAGQETQYF TGTGCCAGCAGCCCACCAAAGGCGGGCCAAGAGACCCAGTACTTC